This TCR beta chain was observed in a study of vaccination effects on CD4 cells after COVID-19. The CDR3 consists of 14 residues. Germline lookup yields CDR1 MNHNS and CDR2 SASEGT. The V gene lost 0 bases and the J gene lost 1 base, with 4 bases spanning the gap. Sequencing was preceded by expansion of antigen-specific CD4+ T cells with viral peptide pools in the ViraFEST assay. An approximately 10-day culture period preceded the isolation of CD4+ T cells. Subjects were given two BNT162b2 or mRNA-1273 vaccine doses. TCRdb's table, derived via immunoSEQ multiplex PCR, lists solely in-frame clones and lacks some. The table records approximately 24,000 clones, around 74% of them present only once. Concerning this clone itself: As yet, its antigen is unknown.

Sample: CD4+ T cells from PBMCs cultured with HCoV-NL63 spike peptides, taken after COVID-19 vaccination. V and J are TRBV6-1 and TRBJ1-5; D remains ambiguous. This sequence originates from a human donor who received a COVID-19 vaccine. The chain's CDR3 is CASSEARSNQPQHF. For the CDR3, the DNA is TGTGCCAGCAGTGAAGCGAGGAGCAATCAGCCCCAGCATTTT.